This T cell receptor beta chain was retrieved from a study of spatial heterogeneity in lung cancer. General observations from the study: Within tumors, counts of expanded alpha and beta TCRs tracked tumor mutation counts.

The CDR3 spans 13 residues. Trimming took off 2 bases at V and 0 bases at J, with 2 bases between the two ends. This clonotype is termed medium-sized. As yet, its antigen is unknown. This beta chain lies outside the target of a library built for alpha chains; its clone size means little. As to time point: sample taken at primary tumor resection. Each CDR3 protein is one row after TCRdb ran MiXCR on the 5' RACE reads. The table includes some 3,800 distinct CDR3 sequences, approximately 9.8% detected once. The material was lung tumor tissue, obtained at surgery. This TCR derives from a male donor with early-stage non-small cell lung cancer. The chain carries TRBV12-3 or TRBV12-4 and TRBJ1-5; the D is unclear. CDR3 sequence reads: CASSLNSNQPQHF. The CDR3, as DNA: TGTGCCAGCAGTTTAAATAGCAATCAGCCCCAGCATTTT.